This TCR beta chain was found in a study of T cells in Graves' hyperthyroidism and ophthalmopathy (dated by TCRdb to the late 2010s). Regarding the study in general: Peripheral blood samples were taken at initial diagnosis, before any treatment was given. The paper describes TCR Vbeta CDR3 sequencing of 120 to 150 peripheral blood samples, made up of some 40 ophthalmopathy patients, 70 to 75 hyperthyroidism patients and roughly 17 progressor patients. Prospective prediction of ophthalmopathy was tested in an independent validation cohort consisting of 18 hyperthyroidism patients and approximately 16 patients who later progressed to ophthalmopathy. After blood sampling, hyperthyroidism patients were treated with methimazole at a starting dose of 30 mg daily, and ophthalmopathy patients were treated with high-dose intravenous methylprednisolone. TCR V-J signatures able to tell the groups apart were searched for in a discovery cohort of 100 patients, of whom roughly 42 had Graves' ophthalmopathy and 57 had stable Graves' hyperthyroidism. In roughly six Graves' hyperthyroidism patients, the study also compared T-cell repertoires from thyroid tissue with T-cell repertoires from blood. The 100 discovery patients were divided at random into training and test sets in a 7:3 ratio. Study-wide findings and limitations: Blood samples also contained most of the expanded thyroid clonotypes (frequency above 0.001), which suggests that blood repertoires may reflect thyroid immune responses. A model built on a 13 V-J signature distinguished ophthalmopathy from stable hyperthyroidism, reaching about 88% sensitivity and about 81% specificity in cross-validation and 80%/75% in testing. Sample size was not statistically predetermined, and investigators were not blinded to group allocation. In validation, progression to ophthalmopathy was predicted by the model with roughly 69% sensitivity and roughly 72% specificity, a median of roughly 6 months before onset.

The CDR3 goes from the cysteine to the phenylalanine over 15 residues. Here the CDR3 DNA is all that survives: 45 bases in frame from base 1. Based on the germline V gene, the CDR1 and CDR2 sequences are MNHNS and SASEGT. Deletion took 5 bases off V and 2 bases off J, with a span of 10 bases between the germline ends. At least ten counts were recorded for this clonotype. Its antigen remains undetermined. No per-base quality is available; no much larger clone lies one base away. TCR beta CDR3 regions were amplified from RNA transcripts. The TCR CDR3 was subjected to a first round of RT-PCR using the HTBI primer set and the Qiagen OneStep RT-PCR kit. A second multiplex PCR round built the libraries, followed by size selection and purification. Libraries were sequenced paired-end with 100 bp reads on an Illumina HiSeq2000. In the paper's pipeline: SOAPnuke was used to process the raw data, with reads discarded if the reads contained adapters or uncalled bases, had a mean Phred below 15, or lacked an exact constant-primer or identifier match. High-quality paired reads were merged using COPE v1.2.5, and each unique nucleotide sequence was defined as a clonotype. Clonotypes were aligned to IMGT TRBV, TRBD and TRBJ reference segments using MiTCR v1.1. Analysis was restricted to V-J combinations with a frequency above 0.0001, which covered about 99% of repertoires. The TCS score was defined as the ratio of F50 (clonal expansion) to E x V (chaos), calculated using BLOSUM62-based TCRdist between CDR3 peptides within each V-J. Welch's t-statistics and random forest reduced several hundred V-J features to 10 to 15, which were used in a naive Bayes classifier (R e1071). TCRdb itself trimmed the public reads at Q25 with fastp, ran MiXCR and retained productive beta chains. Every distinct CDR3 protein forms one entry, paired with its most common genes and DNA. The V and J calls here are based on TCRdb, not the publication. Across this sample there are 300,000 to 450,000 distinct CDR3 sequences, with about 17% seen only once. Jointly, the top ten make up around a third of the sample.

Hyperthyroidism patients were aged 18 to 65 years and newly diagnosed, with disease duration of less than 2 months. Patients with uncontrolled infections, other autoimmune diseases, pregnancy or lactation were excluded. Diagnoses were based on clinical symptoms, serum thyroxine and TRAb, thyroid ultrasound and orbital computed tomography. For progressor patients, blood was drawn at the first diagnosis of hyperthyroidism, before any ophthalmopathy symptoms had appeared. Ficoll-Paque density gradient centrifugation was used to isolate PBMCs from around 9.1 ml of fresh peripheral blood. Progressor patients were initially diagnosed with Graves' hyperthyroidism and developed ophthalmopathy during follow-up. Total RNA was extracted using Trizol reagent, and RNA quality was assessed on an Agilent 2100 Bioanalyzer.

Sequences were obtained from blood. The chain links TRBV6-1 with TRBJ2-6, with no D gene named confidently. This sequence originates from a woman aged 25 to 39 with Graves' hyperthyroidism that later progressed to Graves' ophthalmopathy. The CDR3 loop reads CASSYSRAGANVLTF. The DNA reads TGTGCCAGCAGTTATTCTAGGGCTGGGGCCAACGTCCTGACTTTC.